These T cell receptor beta chains were read from a single sample in a study of shared T cell receptors in the human thymus. The method was immunoSEQ multiplex PCR; TCRdb's version includes in-frame clones alone and lacks a portion of them. Among hundreds of thousands of clones listed, 80% to 90% were seen once. The sample also formed part of further work on human thymus T cells.

The specimen sequenced was thymocytes. The receptor set was obtained from a girl under three years old with a congenital heart defect. CDR3s include the opening cysteine and the closing phenylalanine or tryptophan. Fields, in order: V gene, D gene, clone size, J gene, CDR3 protein, CDR3 DNA. A D gene is named only where the DNA matches it firmly. Clone sizes are given selectively: once, few, many, or a class where the clone is expanded.

>TRBV7-3|-|-|TRBJ1-2
CASSSGPGDYGYTF
TGTGCCAGCAGCTCAGGACCGGGGGACTATGGCTACACCTTC
>TRBV5-4|-|-|TRBJ1-1
CASSSADSNTEAFF
TGTGCCAGCAGCTCAGCAGACTCGAACACTGAAGCTTTCTTT
>TRBV27|-|-|TRBJ1-1
CASHNRDIVGEAFF
TGTGCCAGCCATAATAGGGACATTGTAGGTGAAGCTTTCTTT
>TRBV28|TRBD2|-|TRBJ2-5
CASSFPISGGVSQETQYF
TGTGCCAGCAGTTTTCCTATTAGCGGGGGGGTATCACAAGAGACCCAGTACTTC
>TRBV15|-|-|TRBJ1-5
CATSLRDNCQPQHF
TGTGCCACCAGCTTGAGGGATAACTGTCAGCCCCAGCATTTT
>TRBV18|-|-|TRBJ1-1
CASSYLTGGMNTEAFF
TGTGCCAGCTCCTATCTAACCGGGGGAATGAACACTGAAGCTTTCTTT
>TRBV5-1|-|-|TRBJ2-5
CASSLGFSQETQYF
TGCGCCAGCAGCTTGGGCTTCAGCCAAGAGACCCAGTACTTC
>TRBV4-1|TRBD1|-|TRBJ2-5
CASSQVLRGLFETQYF
TGCGCCAGCAGCCAAGTCCTTAGGGGGCTGTTCGAGACCCAGTACTTC
>TRBV5-4|TRBD2|-|TRBJ2-5
CASSEYLLAGGETQYF
TGTGCCAGCAGCGAATACCTCCTAGCGGGGGGAGAGACCCAGTACTTC
>TRBV25-1|TRBD2|few|TRBJ2-1
CASSESMGTSGDEQFF
TGTGCCAGCAGTGAAAGTATGGGGACTAGCGGGGATGAGCAGTTCTTC
>TRBV4-1|-|-|TRBJ1-2
CASSRRGYGYTF
TGCGCCAGCAGCCGCAGGGGCTATGGCTACACCTTC
>TRBV20-1|-|-|TRBJ1-1
CSAAMSIEAFF
TGCAGTGCGGCCATGTCGATTGAAGCTTTCTTT
>TRBV7-6|-|-|TRBJ2-5
CASSPPGGVFGETQYF
TGTGCCAGCAGCCCCCCGGGGGGCGTATTTGGAGAGACCCAGTACTTC
>TRBV5-1|-|-|TRBJ1-2
CASSLVAGGYGYTF
TGCGCCAGCAGCTTGGTGGCCGGCGGGTATGGCTACACCTTC
>TRBV6-5|-|-|TRBJ2-2
CASSYDSQYGELFF
TGTGCCAGCAGTTACGACTCACAATACGGGGAGCTGTTTTTT
>TRBV5-6|-|-|TRBJ2-7
CASSLSGSEQYF
TGTGCCAGCAGCTTGTCAGGGTCCGAGCAGTACTTC
>TRBV2|-|-|TRBJ1-6
CASNQAVGSPLHF
TGTGCCAGTAACCAGGCCGTTGGTTCACCCCTCCACTTT
>TRBV6-1|TRBD1|few|TRBJ2-1
CASSGRRDRAYNEQFF
TGTGCCAGCAGTGGACGTCGGGACAGGGCCTACAATGAGCAGTTCTTC
>TRBV30|TRBD1|-|TRBJ1-3
CAWTTGTGNTIYF
TGTGCCTGGACGACAGGGACTGGAAACACCATATATTTT
>TRBV5-4|-|-|TRBJ1-1
CASSLEAGHMNTEAFF
TGTGCCAGCAGCTTGGAGGCGGGCCATATGAACACTGAAGCTTTCTTT
>TRBV2|TRBD1|-|TRBJ1-6
CASGTEVITWDSPLHF
TGTGCCAGCGGGACAGAGGTAATTACCTGGGATTCACCCCTCCACTTT
>TRBV6-5|-|-|TRBJ2-5
CASSYRQVLTETQYF
TGTGCCAGCAGTTACCGACAGGTTTTAACAGAGACCCAGTACTTC
>TRBV5-4|-|-|TRBJ1-2
CASSSNYRFYGYTF
TGTGCCAGCAGCTCAAACTACAGGTTTTATGGCTACACCTTC
>TRBV6-5|-|-|TRBJ2-1
CASSYNRGYNEQFF
TGTGCCAGCAGTTACAACCGGGGATACAATGAGCAGTTCTTC
>TRBV7-2|TRBD2|-|TRBJ2-3
CASSFLLERGPPQGDTQYF
TGTGCCAGCAGCTTTCTTCTAGAGCGGGGGCCTCCCCAGGGCGATACGCAGTATTTT
>TRBV5-1|TRBD1|-|TRBJ1-2
CTSSERKYPGTGTRYTF
TGCACCAGCAGCGAACGAAAGTACCCTGGGACAGGGACCCGCTACACCTTC
>TRBV28|TRBD1|-|TRBJ1-5
CASSSPTGQGNQPQHF
TGTGCCAGCAGTTCACCAACGGGACAGGGCAATCAGCCCCAGCATTTT
>TRBV29-1|TRBD1|-|TRBJ2-5
CSVEGGQGFRETQYF
TGCAGCGTTGAAGGGGGACAGGGGTTTCGAGAGACCCAGTACTTC
>TRBV23-1|TRBD1|-|TRBJ1-2
CASSPGGSNYGYTF
TGCGCCAGCAGCCCAGGGGGCTCTAACTATGGCTACACCTTC
>TRBV5-7|-|-|TRBJ2-2
CASSLIGHGELFF
TGTGCCAGCAGCTTGATAGGACACGGGGAGCTGTTTTTT
>TRBV18|TRBD2|-|TRBJ2-5
CASSPRGRQETQYF
TGTGCCAGCTCACCTCGCGGGAGGCAAGAGACCCAGTACTTC
>TRBV5-1|TRBD2|-|TRBJ2-3
CASKRGGGTDTQYF
TGCGCCAGCAAACGCGGGGGGGGCACAGATACGCAGTATTTT
>TRBV28|-|-|TRBJ2-7
CASSFMREYEQYF
TGTGCCAGCAGTTTTATGCGGGAATACGAGCAGTACTTC
>TRBV4-1|TRBD1|-|TRBJ1-6
CASSQDPRDRYNSPLHF
TGCGCCAGCAGCCAAGACCCTCGGGACAGATATAATTCACCCCTCCACTTT
>TRBV18|-|-|TRBJ1-2
CASSPAENYGYTF
TGTGCCAGCTCACCGGCGGAAAACTATGGCTACACCTTC
>TRBV6-5|TRBD1|few|TRBJ1-1
CASSYSTGSTEAFF
TGTGCCAGCAGTTACTCGACAGGGAGCACTGAAGCTTTCTTT
>TRBV10-3|TRBD1|-|TRBJ1-1
CAISDWLVEQGALRGTEAFF
TGTGCCATCAGTGACTGGTTAGTAGAACAGGGGGCTCTCCGGGGCACTGAAGCTTTCTTT
>TRBV10-1|TRBD1|-|TRBJ2-3
CASSRDRYTDTQYF
TGCGCCAGCAGCCGGGACAGGTACACAGATACGCAGTATTTT
>TRBV5-1|TRBD1|once|TRBJ2-6
CASNYDRVSGANVLTF
TGCGCCAGCAACTACGACAGGGTTTCTGGGGCCAACGTCCTGACTTTC
>TRBV5-1|TRBD1|-|TRBJ2-7
CASSLEGGPRPYEQYF
TGCGCCAGCAGCTTGGAAGGGGGCCCCCGACCATACGAGCAGTACTTC
>TRBV27|-|-|TRBJ1-5
CASSSVTDPNQPQHF
TGTGCCAGCAGTTCGGTAACAGACCCCAATCAGCCCCAGCATTTT
>TRBV2|TRBD2|-|TRBJ2-1
CATGLAGVSSYNEQFF
TGTGCCACGGGACTAGCGGGGGTTAGCTCCTACAATGAGCAGTTCTTC
>TRBV18|TRBD1|-|TRBJ1-6
CASSPGQGGRNSPLHF
TGTGCCAGCTCACCGGGACAGGGGGGACGTAATTCACCCCTCCACTTT
>TRBV14|-|-|TRBJ2-5
CASSQEVVGEDQETQYF
TGTGCCAGCAGCCAAGAAGTTGTAGGGGAGGACCAAGAGACCCAGTACTTC
>TRBV19|TRBD1|-|TRBJ1-5
CASSPRTGDMGNQPQHF
TGTGCCAGTAGTCCCCGGACAGGGGACATGGGCAATCAGCCCCAGCATTTT
>TRBV5-1|TRBD1|-|TRBJ1-1
CASSLAPQPRDRDTEAFF
TGCGCCAGCAGCTTGGCGCCTCAACCCCGGGACAGAGACACTGAAGCTTTCTTT
>TRBV15|TRBD1|few|TRBJ1-5
CATSRAGQVSNQPQHF
TGTGCCACCAGCAGAGCAGGACAGGTCAGCAATCAGCCCCAGCATTTT
>TRBV5-5|TRBD1|-|TRBJ1-1
CASSLVGDRAECTEAFF
TGTGCCAGCAGCTTGGTCGGAGACAGGGCGGAGTGCACTGAAGCTTTCTTT
>TRBV6-1|TRBD2|-|TRBJ2-5
CASSLSGGQETQYF
TGTGCCAGCAGCCTCAGCGGGGGGCAAGAGACCCAGTACTTC
>TRBV2|-|-|TRBJ1-4
CASSEWGTANEKLFF
TGTGCCAGCAGTGAATGGGGGACTGCGAATGAAAAACTGTTTTTT
>TRBV14|-|-|TRBJ2-1
CASRHRKDREQFF
TGTGCCAGCAGACATCGAAAGGACAGAGAGCAGTTCTTC
>TRBV28|TRBD1|-|TRBJ1-3
CASSLFTGQGSGNTIYF
TGTGCCAGCAGTTTATTTACCGGACAGGGCTCTGGAAACACCATATATTTT